One and the same sample provided the 20 T cell receptor beta chains below, sequenced in a study of post-analysis software for immune sequencing data. Carried by the TCR beta cDNA libraries were unique molecular identifiers. Each CDR3 protein is one row after TCRdb ran MiXCR on the PCR reads. This repertoire shows about 160,000 distinct CDR3 sequences, roughly 35% found once; its top ten account for 25% to 35%. The sample here was blood, taken after autologous hematopoietic stem cell transplantation. The receptors were sampled from a girl aged 5 to 17 with multiple sclerosis.

The chain employs TRBV28 and TRBJ2-3, with D tentatively TRBD1 (8 bases). Trimming shortened V by 10 bases and J by 1 base, and 18 bases separated the two germline ends. CDR1 MDHEN and CDR2 SYDVKM come from the germline V gene. The CDR3 contains 15 residues. DNA of the CDR3: TGTGCCACCCATACAGGGGGAGGGGGCACAGATACGCAGTATTTT. Encoded protein: CATHTGGGGTDTQYF.

This chain links TRBV20-1 with TRBJ1-6, with D uncertain. This CDR3 spans 14 amino acids. The V gene's germline CDR1 is DFQATT and CDR2 SNEGSKA (reference sequence). Trimming removed 2 bases from V and 7 bases from J, with 12 bases in between. The CDR3 loop is CSARTRVANSPLHF. For the CDR3, the DNA is TGCAGTGCTAGAACAAGGGTTGCCAATTCACCCCTCCACTTT.

This clonotype has more than one count but fewer than ten. Here the CDR3 reads CASSQCDRPGNTQYF. CDR3 sequence (DNA): TGTGCCAGCAGTCAATGCGACAGACCTGGAAATACGCAGTATTTT. The V call is TRBV7-3, the J call TRBJ2-3, with TRBD1 as a possible D gene (5 bases). CDR1 and CDR2 (germline): SGHTA, FQGTGA. The V and J ends lost 6 bases and 7 bases respectively, with 20 bases between them. The CDR3 length is 15 residues.

The chain joins TRBV20-1 to TRBJ2-2, with no clear D. V was trimmed by 3 bases and J by 6 bases, leaving 11 bases between them. From germline, CDR1 is DFQATT and CDR2 SNEGSKA (reference sequence). This CDR3 spans 13 amino acids. The CDR3 region has the DNA TGCAGTGCTAGTGTCTCCAACGCCGGGGAGCTGTTTTTT. It yields the protein CSASVSNAGELFF.

This chain joins TRBV6-2 or TRBV6-3 and TRBJ1-1; TRBD1 agrees at 9 bases. The length of the CDR3 is 14 residues. The germline CDR1 and CDR2 sequences are MNHEY and SVGEGT. The J segment lost 7 bases and the V segment lost 5 bases, leaving 8 bases of the junction unmatched. CDR3 residues: CASSGTGTGGEAFF. CDR3 sequence (DNA): TGTGCCAGCAGTGGGACAGGGACCGGGGGTGAAGCTTTCTTT.

The chain employs TRBV20-1 and TRBJ1-4, with D tentatively TRBD1 (5 bases). The V and J ends lost 5 bases and 0 bases respectively, with 10 bases between them. CDR1 DFQATT and CDR2 SNEGSKA come from the germline V gene (reference sequence). This CDR3 has 14 amino acids. CDR3: CSADRQPTNEKLFF. The CDR3 coding sequence is TGCAGTGCTGACAGACAACCAACTAATGAAAAACTGTTTTTT.

The J gene is TRBJ2-7, the V gene TRBV7-2; a weak D match, TRBD2 (5 bases). Looked up from germline, CDR1 is SGHTA and CDR2 is FQGNSA. V lost 5 bases to trimming and J lost 6 bases, with 14 bases between them. The CDR3 is made up of 13 amino acids. CDR3: CASSPLRRGEQYF. The CDR3 DNA reads TGTGCCAGCAGCCCCCTCAGACGGGGCGAGCAGTACTTC. The variable domain in full, completed from reference TRBV7-2 and TRBJ2-7, reads GAGVSQSPSNKVTEKGKDVELRCDPISGHTALYWYRQSLGQGLEFLIYFQGNSAPDKSGLPSDRFSAERTGGSVSTLTIQRTQQEDSAVYLCASSPLRRGEQYFGPGTRLTVT.

In its sample, this clonotype was seen many times. This chain links TRBV20-1 with TRBJ2-6; possibly TRBD1 for D (5 bases). The CDR3 is 12 amino acids. The germline V gene has CDR1 DFQATT and CDR2 SNEGSKA (reference sequence). Trimming pared 1 base from V and 9 bases from J, leaving 7 bases between. The CDR3, as DNA: TGCAGTGCTAGAGGGGGCTTCAACGTCCTGACTTTC. This translates into CSARGGFNVLTF.

This clonotype appeared a few times. The V gene is TRBV30, the J gene TRBJ2-7, with TRBD2 identical over 12 bases. The V gene's germline CDR1 is GTSNPN and CDR2 SVGIG (reference sequence). The CDR3 runs 16 residues. Trimming took 0 bases from V and 3 from J; bases not matched to a gene: 6. In DNA form, the CDR3 reads TGTGCCTGGAGTGTAACAAGGACTAGCGGGGTCTACGAGCAGTACTTC. Protein: CAWSVTRTSGVYEQYF.

The genes are TRBV5-6 and TRBJ1-5; D not certain. V was cut by 0 bases and J by 1 base, with 8 bases left in between. The CDR3 consists of 15 residues. Germline V gene sequence: CDR1 SGHDT, CDR2 YYEEEE. The CDR3 reads CASSLGGLSNQPQHF. CDR3 bases: TGTGCCAGCAGCTTGGGAGGTCTAAGCAATCAGCCCCAGCATTTT.

This clonotype has more than one count but fewer than ten. The chain carries TRBV7-2 and TRBJ1-4, with 10 bases aligning to TRBD1. V lost 5 bases, J lost 11 bases, and 5 bases stayed unmatched. There are 13 residues in the CDR3. The germline V gene encodes CDR1 SGHTA and CDR2 FQGNSA. This CDR3 is CASSPDRGRKLFF. The CDR3 DNA follows: TGTGCCAGCAGCCCCGACAGGGGGCGGAAACTGTTTTTT. Full variable domain (rest looked up from reference TRBV7-2 and TRBJ1-4): GAGVSQSPSNKVTEKGKDVELRCDPISGHTALYWYRQSLGQGLEFLIYFQGNSAPDKSGLPSDRFSAERTGGSVSTLTIQRTQQEDSAVYLCASSPDRGRKLFFGSGTQLSVL.

The CDR3 region has the DNA TGTGCCAGCAGCCAACCACTTTTTGGGGGAGCCTCCTTTAACGAGCAGTTCTTC. Protein: CASSQPLFGGASFNEQFF. This chain links TRBV3-1 with TRBJ2-1, with D possibly being TRBD1 or TRBD2 (5 bases each). The CDR3 has 18 residues. Germline lookup yields CDR1 LGHDT and CDR2 YNNKEL (reference sequence). Trimming left V 2 bases short and J 10 bases short, with 27 bases between.

About this clonotype itself: A clone one base away is much larger, so this may be a read error. V and J are TRBV29-1 and TRBJ2-1; 11 bases are a match to TRBD1. Germline trimming cut 8 bases from V and 3 bases from J; bases unmatched to any gene: 3. The germline gives CDR1 SQVTM, CDR2 ANQGSEA. The CDR3 spans 13 residues. The CDR3, as DNA: TGCAGCATTGGGACAGGGGGCTACAATGAGCAGTTCTTC. Translated, it gives CSIGTGGYNEQFF.

This clonotype was counted between two and nine times. This sequence joins TRBV5-1 and TRBJ2-1; D may be TRBD2 (5 bases). This CDR3 region has 15 residues. Germline CDR1 reads SGHRS; CDR2 reads YFSETQ. With 1 base removed from V and 3 bases from J, the gap between germline ends came to 11 bases. The CDR3 DNA sequence: TGCGCCAGCAGCTTGATACTAGTGATCTACAATGAGCAGTTCTTC. Protein product: CASSLILVIYNEQFF. The full variable domain, rest sourced from reference TRBV5-1 and TRBJ2-1, is KAGVTQTPRYLIKTRGQQVTLSCSPISGHRSVSWYQQTPGQGLQFLFEYFSETQRNKGNFPGRFSGRQFSNSRSEMNVSTLELGDSALYLCASSLILVIYNEQFFGPGTRLTVL.

The J gene is TRBJ2-3, the V gene TRBV11-2, with 7 bases matching TRBD1. This CDR3 region has 15 residues. V lost 6 bases and J lost 6; bases outside the gene matches: 12. CDR1 and CDR2 (germline): SGHAT, FQNNGV. CDR3 sequence reads: CASRASGQLSDTQYF. The DNA of the CDR3 is TGTGCCAGCAGGGCCTCGGGACAGCTCTCCGATACGCAGTATTTT.

Concerning this clonotype itself: One base away lies a much larger clone, so this may be a sequencing read error. The rearrangement joins TRBV27 to TRBJ2-5; D is undetermined. TRBJ2-1 matches the DNA end more closely, so the J call is doubtful. Germline V gene sequence: CDR1 MNHEY, CDR2 SMNVEV (reference sequence). The CDR3 sequence is 18 residues long. The CDR3 protein is CASSFTKPSHWYGETQFF. CDR3 nucleotides: TGTGCCAGCAGTTTTACCAAACCCAGCCACTGGTACGGAGAGACCCAGTTCTTC.

This clonotype has a handful of counts. The chain uses TRBV20-1 and TRBJ2-7, with a tentative D call TRBD1 (7 bases). Trimming shortened V by 5 bases and J by 2 bases, and 16 bases separated the two germline ends. CDR1 is DFQATT and CDR2 is SNEGSKA in the germline V gene (reference sequence). CDR3 length equals 14 residues. The CDR3: CSAGGDSLTYEQYF. In nucleotides, the CDR3 is TGCAGTGCTGGAGGGGACAGTCTCACCTACGAGCAGTACTTC.

In this sample, this clonotype turned up a few times. The gene calls are TRBV6-1 and TRBJ2-7; D remains ambiguous. The CDR3 extends over 11 amino acids. Trimming cost V 3 bases and J 4 bases, with 4 bases left between them. In germline, CDR1 is MNHNS, CDR2 SASEGT. CDR3 nucleotide sequence: TGTGCCAGCAGTGATTATTACGAGCAGTACTTC. Encoded protein: CASSDYYEQYF.

J is TRBJ1-5 and V is TRBV7-2, with no clear D. Trimming shortened V by 0 bases and J by 6 bases, and 12 bases separated the two germline ends. Per the germline V gene, CDR1 is SGHTA and CDR2 is FQGNSA. The CDR3 covers 15 residues. The CDR3 here is CASSLAPGASQPQHF. CDR3 nucleotides: TGTGCCAGCAGCTTAGCTCCGGGAGCGAGTCAGCCCCAGCATTTT.

V and J are TRBV20-1 and TRBJ2-5, with D hard to call. V lost 6 bases and J 5 bases, leaving 13 bases between the germline ends. CDR1 DFQATT and CDR2 SNEGSKA come from the germline V gene (reference sequence). The CDR3 totals 12 residues. Written as DNA, the CDR3 is TGCAGTGCCCGTTGGTGGTCGGAGACCCAGTACTTC. Amino acid sequence: CSARWWSETQYF.